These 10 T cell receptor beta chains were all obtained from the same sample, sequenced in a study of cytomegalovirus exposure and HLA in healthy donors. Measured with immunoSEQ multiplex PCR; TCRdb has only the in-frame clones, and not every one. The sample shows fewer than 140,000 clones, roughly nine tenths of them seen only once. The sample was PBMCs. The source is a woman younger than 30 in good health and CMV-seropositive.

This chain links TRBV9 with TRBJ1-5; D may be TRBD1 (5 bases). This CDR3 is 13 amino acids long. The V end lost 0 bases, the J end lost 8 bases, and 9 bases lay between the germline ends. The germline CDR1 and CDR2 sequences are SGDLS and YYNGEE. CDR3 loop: CASSVGDYEPQHF. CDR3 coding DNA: TGTGCCAGCAGCGTAGGGGACTACGAGCCCCAGCATTTT.

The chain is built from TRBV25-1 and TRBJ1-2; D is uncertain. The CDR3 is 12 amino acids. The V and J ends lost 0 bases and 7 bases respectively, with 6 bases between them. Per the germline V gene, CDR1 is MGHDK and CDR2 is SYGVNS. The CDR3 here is CASSEYRGGYTF. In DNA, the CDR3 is TGTGCCAGCAGTGAATATCGGGGTGGCTACACCTTC.

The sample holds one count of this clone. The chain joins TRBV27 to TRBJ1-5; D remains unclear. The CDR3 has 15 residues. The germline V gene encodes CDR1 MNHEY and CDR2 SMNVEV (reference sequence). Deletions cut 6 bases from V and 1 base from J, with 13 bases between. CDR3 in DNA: TGTGCCAGCAGCCCACGGGGTAGAAGCAATCAGCCCCAGCATTTT. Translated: CASSPRGRSNQPQHF.

This CDR3 reads CASSLVRAPNTGELFF. CDR3 sequence (DNA): TGTGCCAGCAGCTTGGTGCGAGCGCCGAACACCGGGGAGCTGTTTTTT. J is TRBJ2-2 and V is TRBV5-6; D call uncertain. V shed 0 bases and J shed 0 bases, with 9 bases lying between them. The germline gives CDR1 SGHDT, CDR2 YYEEEE. This CDR3 is 16 amino acids long.

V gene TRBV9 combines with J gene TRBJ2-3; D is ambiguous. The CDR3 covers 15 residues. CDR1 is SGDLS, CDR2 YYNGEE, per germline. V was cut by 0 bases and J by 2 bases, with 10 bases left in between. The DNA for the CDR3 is TGTGCCAGCAGCGTAGAAACCCACTACACAGATACGCAGTATTTT. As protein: CASSVETHYTDTQYF.

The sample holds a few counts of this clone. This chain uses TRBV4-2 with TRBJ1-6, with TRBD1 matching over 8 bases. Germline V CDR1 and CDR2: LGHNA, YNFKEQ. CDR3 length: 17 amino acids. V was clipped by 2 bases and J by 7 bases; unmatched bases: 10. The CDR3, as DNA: TGTGCCAGCAGCCAACCTGGACAGGGACTGATAAATTCACCCCTCCACTTT. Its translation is CASSQPGQGLINSPLHF.

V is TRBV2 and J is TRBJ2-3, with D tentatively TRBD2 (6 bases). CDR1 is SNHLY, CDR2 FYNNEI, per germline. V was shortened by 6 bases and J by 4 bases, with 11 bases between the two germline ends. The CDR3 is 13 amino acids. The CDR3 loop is CASRGGISDTQYF. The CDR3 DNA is TGTGCCAGCAGGGGGGGAATATCAGATACGCAGTATTTT.

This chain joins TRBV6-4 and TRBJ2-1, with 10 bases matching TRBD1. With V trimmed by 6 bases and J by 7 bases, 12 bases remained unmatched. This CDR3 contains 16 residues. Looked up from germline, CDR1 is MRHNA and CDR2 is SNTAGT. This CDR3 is CASRATGTGEGNEQFF. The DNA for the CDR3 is TGTGCCAGCAGGGCGACCGGGACAGGGGAGGGGAATGAGCAGTTCTTC.

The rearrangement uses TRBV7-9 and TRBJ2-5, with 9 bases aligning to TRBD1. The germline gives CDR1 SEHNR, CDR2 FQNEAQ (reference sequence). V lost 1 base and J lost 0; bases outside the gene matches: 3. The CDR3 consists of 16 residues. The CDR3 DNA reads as TGTGCCAGCAGCTTAGGGGACAGGGAGTACCAAGAGACCCAGTACTTC. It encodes CASSLGDREYQETQYF.

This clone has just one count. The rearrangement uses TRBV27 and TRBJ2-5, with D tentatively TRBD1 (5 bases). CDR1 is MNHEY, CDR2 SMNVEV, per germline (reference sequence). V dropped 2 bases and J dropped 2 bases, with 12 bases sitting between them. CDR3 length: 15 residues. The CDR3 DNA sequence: TGTGCCAGCAGTTTAGGGCCAGGGCTTCAAGAGACCCAGTACTTC. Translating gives CASSLGPGLQETQYF.